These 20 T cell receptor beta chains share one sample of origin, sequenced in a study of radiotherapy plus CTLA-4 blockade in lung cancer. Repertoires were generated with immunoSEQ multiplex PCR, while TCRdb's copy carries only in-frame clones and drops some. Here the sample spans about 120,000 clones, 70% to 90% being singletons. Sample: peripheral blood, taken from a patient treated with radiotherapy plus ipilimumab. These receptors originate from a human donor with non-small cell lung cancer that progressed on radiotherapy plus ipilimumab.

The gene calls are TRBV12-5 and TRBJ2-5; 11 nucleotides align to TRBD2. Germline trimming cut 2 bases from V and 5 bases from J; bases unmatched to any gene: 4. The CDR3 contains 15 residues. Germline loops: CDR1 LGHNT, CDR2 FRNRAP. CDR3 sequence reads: CASGLPTSGSETQYF. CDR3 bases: TGTGCTAGTGGTTTGCCTACTAGCGGGAGCGAGACCCAGTACTTC.

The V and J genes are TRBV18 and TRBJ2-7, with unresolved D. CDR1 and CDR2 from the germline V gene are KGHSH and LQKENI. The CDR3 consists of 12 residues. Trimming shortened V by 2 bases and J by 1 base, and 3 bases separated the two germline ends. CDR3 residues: CASSPESYEQYF. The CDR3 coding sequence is TGTGCCAGCTCACCAGAATCCTACGAGCAGTACTTC.

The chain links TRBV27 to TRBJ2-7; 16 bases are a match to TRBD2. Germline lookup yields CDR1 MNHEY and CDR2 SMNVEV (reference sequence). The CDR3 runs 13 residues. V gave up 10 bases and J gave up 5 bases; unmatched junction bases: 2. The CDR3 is CATGTSGGDEQYF. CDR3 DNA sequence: TGTGCCACCGGGACTAGCGGGGGGGACGAGCAGTACTTC.

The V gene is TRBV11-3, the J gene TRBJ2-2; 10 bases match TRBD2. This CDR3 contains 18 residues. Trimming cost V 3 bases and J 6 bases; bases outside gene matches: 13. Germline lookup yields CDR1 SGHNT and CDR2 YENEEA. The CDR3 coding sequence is TGTGCCAGCAGCTTCCGTCGGAGCGGGAGGGCCGCGGCCGGGGAGCTGTTTTTT. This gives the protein CASSFRRSGRAAAGELFF.

CDR3 bases: TGTGCCAGCAGCAGGGGGCGCGGGAGCTACGAGCAGTACTTC. This gives the protein CASSRGRGSYEQYF. The rearrangement joins TRBV5-6 to TRBJ2-7; TRBD1 or TRBD2 may be the D gene (7 bases each). The CDR3 extends over 14 amino acids. Germline V CDR1 and CDR2: SGHDT, YYEEEE. The V and J ends lost 4 bases and 3 bases respectively, with 14 bases between them.

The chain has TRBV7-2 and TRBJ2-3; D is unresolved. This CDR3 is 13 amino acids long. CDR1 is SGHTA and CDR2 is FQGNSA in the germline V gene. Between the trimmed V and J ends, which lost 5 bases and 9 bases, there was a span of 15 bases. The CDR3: CASSPPPVVTQYF. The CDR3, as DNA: TGTGCCAGCAGCCCGCCCCCGGTGGTAACGCAGTATTTT.

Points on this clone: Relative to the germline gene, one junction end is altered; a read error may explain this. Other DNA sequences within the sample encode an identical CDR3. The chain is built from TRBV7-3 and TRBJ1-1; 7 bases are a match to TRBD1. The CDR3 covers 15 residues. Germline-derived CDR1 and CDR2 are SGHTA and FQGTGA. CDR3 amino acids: CASSFGQEGETEAFF. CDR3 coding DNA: TGTGCCAGCAGCTTTGGACAGGAAGGAGAGACTGAGGCTTTCTTT.

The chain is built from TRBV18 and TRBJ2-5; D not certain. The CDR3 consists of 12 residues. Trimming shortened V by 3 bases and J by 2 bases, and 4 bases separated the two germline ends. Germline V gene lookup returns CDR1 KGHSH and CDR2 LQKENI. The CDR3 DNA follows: TGTGCCAGCTCACCGCTACAAGAGACCCAGTACTTC. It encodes CASSPLQETQYF.

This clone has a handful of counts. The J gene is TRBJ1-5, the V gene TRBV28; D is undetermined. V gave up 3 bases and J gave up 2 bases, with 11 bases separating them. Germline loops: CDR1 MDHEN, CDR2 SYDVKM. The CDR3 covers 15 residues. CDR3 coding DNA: TGTGCCAGCAGTTTCCCGAGCGGTCGCAATCAGCCCCAGCATTTT. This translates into CASSFPSGRNQPQHF.

The CDR3 DNA reads as TGTGCCAGCAGCGTAGGAGGACAGGGCAACGAGCAGTACTTC. It codes for CASSVGGQGNEQYF. The chain is built from TRBV9 and TRBJ2-7; 8 bases map to TRBD1. The CDR3 extends over 14 amino acids. CDR1 SGDLS and CDR2 YYNGEE come from the germline V gene. With 0 bases clipped from V and 5 bases from J, the junction kept 4 bases outside the gene matches.

CDR3 bases: TGTGCCACCAGCAGAGGACTCTCCGAGCAGTTCTTC. Translating it yields CATSRGLSEQFF. V and J are TRBV15 and TRBJ2-1; no definite D call. The germline gives CDR1 LNHNV, CDR2 YYDKDF (reference sequence). The CDR3 spans 12 residues. The germline V and J ends were trimmed by 1 base and 10 bases, with 8 bases remaining between them.

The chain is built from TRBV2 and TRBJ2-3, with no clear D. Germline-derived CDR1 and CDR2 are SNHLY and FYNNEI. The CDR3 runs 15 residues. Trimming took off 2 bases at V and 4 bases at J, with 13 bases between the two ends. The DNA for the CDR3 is TGTGCCAGCAGTGAACAGGCCCGCTGGCCAGATACGCAGTATTTT. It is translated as CASSEQARWPDTQYF.

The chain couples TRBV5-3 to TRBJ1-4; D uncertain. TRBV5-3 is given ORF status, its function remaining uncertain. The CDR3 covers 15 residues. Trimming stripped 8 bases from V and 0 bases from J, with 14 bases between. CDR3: CASSPRDATNEKLFF. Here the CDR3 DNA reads TGTGCCAGCAGCCCGAGGGATGCAACTAATGAAAAACTGTTTTTT.

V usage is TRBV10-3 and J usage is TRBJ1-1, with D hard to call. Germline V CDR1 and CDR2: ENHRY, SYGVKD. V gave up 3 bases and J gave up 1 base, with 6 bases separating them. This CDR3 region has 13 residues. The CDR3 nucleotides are TGTGCCATCAGTGAAGGAGAGAACACTGAAGCTTTCTTT. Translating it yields CAISEGENTEAFF.

The CDR3 DNA sequence: TGTGCCTGGAGTGTTTACCCGGAATCCTACGAGCAGTACTTC. It is translated as CAWSVYPESYEQYF. The chain couples TRBV30 to TRBJ2-7; no clear D gene. V lost 0 bases, J lost 1 base, and 10 bases lay in between. The V gene's germline CDR1 is GTSNPN and CDR2 SVGIG (reference sequence). The CDR3 is 14 residues long.

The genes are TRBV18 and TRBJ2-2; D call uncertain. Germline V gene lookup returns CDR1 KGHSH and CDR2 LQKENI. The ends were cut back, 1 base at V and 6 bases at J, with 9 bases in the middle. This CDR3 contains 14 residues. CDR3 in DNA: TGTGCCAGCTCACCACTCCGGCGTGCCGGGGAGCTGTTTTTT. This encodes CASSPLRRAGELFF.

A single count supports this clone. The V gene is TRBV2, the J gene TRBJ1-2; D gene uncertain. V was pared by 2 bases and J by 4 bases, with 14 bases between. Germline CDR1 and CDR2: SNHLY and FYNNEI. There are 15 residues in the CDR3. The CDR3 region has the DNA TGTGCCAGCAGTGAAAGTCGCCCGATTCCCTATGGCTACACCTTC. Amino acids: CASSESRPIPYGYTF. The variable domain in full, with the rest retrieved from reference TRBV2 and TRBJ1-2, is EPEVTQTPSHQVTQMGQEVILRCVPISNHLYFYWYRQILGQKVEFLVSFYNNEISEKSEIFDDQFSVERPDGSNFTLKIRSTKLEDSAMYFCASSESRPIPYGYTFGSGTRLTVV.

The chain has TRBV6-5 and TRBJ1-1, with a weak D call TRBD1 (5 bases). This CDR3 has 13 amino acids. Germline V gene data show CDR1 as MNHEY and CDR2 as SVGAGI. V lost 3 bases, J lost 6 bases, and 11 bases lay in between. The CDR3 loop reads CASSYLGGAEAFF. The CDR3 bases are TGTGCCAGCAGTTATCTCGGGGGGGCTGAAGCTTTCTTT.

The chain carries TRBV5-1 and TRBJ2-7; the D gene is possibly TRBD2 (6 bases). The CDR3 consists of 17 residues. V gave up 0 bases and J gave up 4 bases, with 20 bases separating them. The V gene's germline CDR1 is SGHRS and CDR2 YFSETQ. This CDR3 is CASSLERSRGLRYEQYF. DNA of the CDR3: TGCGCCAGCAGCTTGGAACGCTCCCGAGGACTAAGGTACGAGCAGTACTTC.

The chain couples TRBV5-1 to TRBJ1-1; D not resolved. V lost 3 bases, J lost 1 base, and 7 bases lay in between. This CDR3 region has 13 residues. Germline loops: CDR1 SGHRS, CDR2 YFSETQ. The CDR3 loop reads CASSSLTNTEAFF. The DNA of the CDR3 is TGCGCCAGCAGCTCTCTAACGAACACTGAAGCTTTCTTT.